The source of this T cell receptor (beta chain) is a study of blood T cell repertoires in COVID-19 (TCRdb year 2020). Background on the whole study: Collaborator samples came from the United States, Italy and Spain and covered acute and convalescent phases of COVID-19. The material from the prospective study consisted of cDNA or gDNA derived from T cells, B-cell-depleted T cells, or PBMCs. Deeply sampled blood TCRbeta repertoires from subjects exposed to, actively infected with, or recovered from COVID-19 were included in the dataset. The repertoires were made available in a free public database intended to serve as a resource for research on the immune response to SARS-CoV-2. Samples came from the ongoing ImmuneRACE study (first 160 participants) plus 1,254 subjects from 6 global collaborators. The sample metadata nearly always contained a de-identified subject ID, COVID-19 status, age in years and sex. Where HLA class I and class II types were available, the types were taken from metadata supplied by the sample provider, not from assay-based typing. Overall study results and their limits: The quantity of clinical and demographic metadata differed by source and by participant and was supplied without curation.

TCRbeta CDR3 regions were amplified from genomic DNA by means of the immunoSEQ Assay, a bias-controlled multiplex PCR. The paper's processing steps were these. The number of nucleated cells in each sample was estimated by amplification of reference gene primers within the assay. Sequence reads were collapsed and filtered to measure the absolute abundance of every unique TCRbeta CDR3 rearrangement. For each sample, productive Simpson clonality was calculated as the square root of Simpson's diversity index over productive rearrangements. TCRdb provides this immuneACCESS table in a form limited to in-frame rearrangements. Some clones are lacking; in checked studies, under half of them reflect an unresolved V gene, and why the rest are absent is not known. The V and J calls and clone size are taken from that table; D and trimming were inferred from the DNA. This sample is represented by around 16,000 clones; about 85% of them were singletons. In total, the top ten clones hold roughly 49% of the sample.

This clone was seen once. Its antigen is not yet known. No clone much larger than this one lies a single base away; base qualities are absent. Whole blood was collected in K2EDTA tubes by collaborating institutions according to the institutions' own protocols. For TCRbeta analysis, collaborators shipped samples in one of three forms: frozen whole blood, isolated PBMCs, or DNA extracted from either of those sample types. Relative to germline, V is missing 1 base and J is missing 6 bases, with 5 bases of the junction outside any gene match. The cysteine opens and the phenylalanine closes a CDR3 of 14 amino acids. The only DNA kept is the CDR3, 42 bases in frame from the first base. CDR1 and CDR2, looked up from the germline V gene, are SGHTA and FQGNSA.

Material: peripheral blood. The receptor was derived from a human donor in a cohort sampled during active COVID-19. The chain joins TRBV7-2 to TRBJ2-7; TRBD1 agrees with 8 junctional bases. The nucleotides read TGTGCCAGCAGCTTAGGACAGGGGTCCCTCGAGCAGTACTTC. The translation is CASSLGQGSLEQYF.